Each of the 14 T cell receptor beta chains below was sequenced from the same sample in a study of tumor-infiltrating lymphocytes in localized non-small cell lung cancer. Measured with immunoSEQ multiplex PCR; TCRdb has only the in-frame clones, and not every one. The data hold approximately 10,000 clones, with 60% observed a single time. Sequencing input: uninvolved lung tissue not adjacent to the tumor. These TCRs come from a human donor with non-small cell lung cancer.

In its sample, this clone was seen once. V and J are TRBV9 and TRBJ1-1; D not certain. The germline V gene encodes CDR1 SGDLS and CDR2 YYNGEE. Trimming left V 3 bases short and J 4 bases short, with 10 bases between. This CDR3 is built from 13 residues. The CDR3 loop is CASSGGGATEAFF. The CDR3 nucleotides are TGTGCCAGCAGCGGCGGTGGAGCCACTGAAGCTTTCTTT.

The chain carries TRBV7-9 and TRBJ1-1; D is ambiguous. CDR1 and CDR2 (germline): SEHNR, FQNEAQ (reference sequence). V lost 2 bases and J lost 1, with 8 bases in between. This CDR3 region has 14 residues. CDR3 residues: CASSLTGGNTEAFF. The CDR3 coding sequence is TGTGCCAGCAGCTTAACGGGAGGGAACACTGAAGCTTTCTTT.

The table lists this clone with a few counts. The chain combines TRBV5-1 with TRBJ2-7; 11 bases are shared with TRBD1. After removal of 5 bases from V and 3 bases from J, the junction contained 4 bases not matched to a gene. The CDR3 spans 14 residues. Germline V gene sequence: CDR1 SGHRS, CDR2 YFSETQ. CDR3 sequence (DNA): TGCGCCAGCAGGGCCGGGACAGGGGGCTACGAGCAGTACTTC. Its translation: CASRAGTGGYEQYF.

This clone was recorded a few times. V is TRBV23-1 and J is TRBJ2-3; tentatively, D is TRBD2 (5 bases). TRBV23-1 is given ORF status, its function remaining uncertain. V lost 4 bases and J lost 8, with 10 bases in between. The CDR3 contains 12 residues. CDR3 DNA sequence: TGCGCCAGCAGTCCGGACTCCGGTACGCAGTATTTT. It specifies CASSPDSGTQYF.

The chain uses TRBV4-2 and TRBJ2-7; 8 nucleotides line up with TRBD1. The germline V gene encodes CDR1 LGHNA and CDR2 YNFKEQ. J was trimmed by 6 bases and V by 4 bases; bases with no gene match: 8. The CDR3 is 14 residues long. In DNA form, the CDR3 reads TGTGCCAGCAGCCTTGAACAGGGGGTGCGCGAGCAGTACTTC. Translation gives CASSLEQGVREQYF.

V usage is TRBV25-1 and J usage is TRBJ1-2; D possibly corresponds to TRBD1 (5 bases). V dropped 2 bases and J dropped 4 bases, with 8 bases sitting between them. The CDR3 is 13 residues long. CDR1 and CDR2 from the germline V gene are MGHDK and SYGVNS. CDR3 region: CASSERQGYGYTF. The CDR3 coding sequence is TGTGCCAGCAGTGAAAGGCAGGGCTATGGCTACACCTTC.

CDR3 in amino acids: CASSQDEEDEQYF. The CDR3 DNA reads as TGCGCCAGCAGCCAAGATGAGGAGGACGAGCAGTACTTC. The gene calls are TRBV4-1 and TRBJ2-7; perhaps TRBD2 as D (5 bases). The CDR3 contains 13 residues. V was pared by 0 bases and J by 5 bases, with 8 bases between. CDR1 and CDR2 (germline): MGHRA, YSYEKL.

The V and J genes are TRBV9 and TRBJ2-2; 10 positions match TRBD2. Germline CDR1 SGDLS, CDR2 YYNGEE. Trimming took 0 bases from V and 0 from J; bases not matched to a gene: 8. This CDR3 has 19 residues. The CDR3, as DNA: TGTGCCAGCAGCGTAGGACGAGCGGGGGGGCCCGCGAACACCGGGGAGCTGTTTTTT. Protein sequence: CASSVGRAGGPANTGELFF. The variable domain in full, completed from reference TRBV9 and TRBJ2-2, reads DSGVTQTPKHLITATGQRVTLRCSPRSGDLSVYWYQQSLDQGLQFLIQYYNGEERAKGNILERFSAQQFPDLHSELNLSSLELGDSALYFCASSVGRAGGPANTGELFFGEGSRLTVL.

The CDR3 spells CASSPKGYNEQFF. The CDR3 DNA reads as TGTGCCAGCAGCCCAAAGGGTTACAATGAGCAGTTCTTC. The rearrangement joins TRBV5-4 to TRBJ2-1; D is unresolved. This CDR3 is 13 amino acids long. Germline V gene lookup returns CDR1 SGHNT and CDR2 YYREEE (reference sequence). V dropped 4 bases and J dropped 4 bases, with 9 bases sitting between them.

The rearrangement uses TRBV5-1 and TRBJ1-1; D is possibly TRBD1 (5 bases). CDR1 and CDR2 from the germline V gene are SGHRS and YFSETQ. CDR3 size: 14 residues. V lost 0 bases, J lost 3 bases, and 9 bases lay in between. CDR3 sequence reads: CASSLGGMDTEAFF. CDR3 bases: TGCGCCAGCAGCTTGGGGGGGATGGACACTGAAGCTTTCTTT.

The count of this clone is one. The J gene is TRBJ1-2, the V gene TRBV6-1, with 9 positions matching TRBD1. CDR1 MNHNS and CDR2 SASEGT come from the germline V gene. Trimming at V came to 0 bases and at J to 8 bases, leaving 10 bases not matched to a gene. This CDR3 comprises 16 residues. CDR3 in DNA: TGTGCCAGCAGTGAAGCGGGGACAGGGCTGACTTCGGGCTACACCTTC. It is translated as CASSEAGTGLTSGYTF.

In its sample, this clone was seen a few times. The rearrangement links TRBV29-1 to TRBJ1-3; D is unclear. Germline V gene data show CDR1 as SQVTM and CDR2 as ANQGSEA. Trimming removed 1 base at V and 7 bases at J, with 11 bases between. CDR3 length: 13 residues. The DNA of the CDR3 is TGCAGCGTTGAAGGGGAAATCGCGAACACCATATATTTT. Amino acid sequence: CSVEGEIANTIYF.

This clone was seen a handful of times. The chain recombines TRBV5-4 with TRBJ2-3; 7 nucleotides line up with TRBD1. After removal of 4 bases from V and 1 base from J, the junction contained 0 bases not matched to a gene. This CDR3 spans 13 amino acids. In germline, CDR1 is SGHNT, CDR2 YYREEE (reference sequence). The CDR3 reads CASSQGGTDTQYF. The CDR3 coding sequence is TGTGCCAGCAGCCAGGGGGGCACAGATACGCAGTATTTT.

The J gene is TRBJ2-7, the V gene TRBV19; 8 positions match TRBD1. With V trimmed by 5 bases and J by 3 bases, 3 bases remained unmatched. This CDR3 comprises 13 residues. Germline assignment: CDR1 LNHDA and CDR2 SQIVND (reference sequence). The CDR3 coding sequence is TGTGCCAGTAGTTTCGACAGGGGCTACGAGCAGTACTTC. It is translated as CASSFDRGYEQYF.